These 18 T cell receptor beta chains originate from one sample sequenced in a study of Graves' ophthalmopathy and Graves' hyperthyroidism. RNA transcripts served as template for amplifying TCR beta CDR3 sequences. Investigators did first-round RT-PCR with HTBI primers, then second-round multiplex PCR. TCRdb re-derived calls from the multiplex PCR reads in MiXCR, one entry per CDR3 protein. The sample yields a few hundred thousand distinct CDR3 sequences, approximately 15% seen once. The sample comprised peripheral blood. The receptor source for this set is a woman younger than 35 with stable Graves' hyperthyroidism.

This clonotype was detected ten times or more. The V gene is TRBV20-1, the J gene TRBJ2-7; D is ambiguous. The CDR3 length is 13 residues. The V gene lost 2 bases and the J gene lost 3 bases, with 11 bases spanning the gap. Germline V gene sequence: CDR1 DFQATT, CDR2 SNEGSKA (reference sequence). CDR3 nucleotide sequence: TGCAGTGCTAGAAGGCTCACGAACTACGAGCAGTACTTC. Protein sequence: CSARRLTNYEQYF.

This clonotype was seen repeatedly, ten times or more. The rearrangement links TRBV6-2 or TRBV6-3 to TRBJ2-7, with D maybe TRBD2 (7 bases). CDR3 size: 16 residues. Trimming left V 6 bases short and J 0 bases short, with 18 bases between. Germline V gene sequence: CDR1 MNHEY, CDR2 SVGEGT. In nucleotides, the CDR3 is TGTGCCAGCAGCACCCGCGCGGGGGCCTTCTCCTACGAGCAGTACTTC. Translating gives CASSTRAGAFSYEQYF.

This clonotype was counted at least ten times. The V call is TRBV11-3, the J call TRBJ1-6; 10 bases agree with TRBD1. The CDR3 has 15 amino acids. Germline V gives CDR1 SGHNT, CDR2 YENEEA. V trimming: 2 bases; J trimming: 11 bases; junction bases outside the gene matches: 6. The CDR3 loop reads CASSLLGQGMTPLHF. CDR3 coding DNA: TGTGCCAGCAGCTTACTGGGACAGGGGATGACACCCCTCCACTTT.

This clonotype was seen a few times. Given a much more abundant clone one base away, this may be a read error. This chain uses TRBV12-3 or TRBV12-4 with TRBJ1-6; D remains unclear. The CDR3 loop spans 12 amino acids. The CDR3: CASSFSNSHLHF. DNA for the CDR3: TGTGCCAGCAGTTTTTCTAATTCACACCTCCACTTT.

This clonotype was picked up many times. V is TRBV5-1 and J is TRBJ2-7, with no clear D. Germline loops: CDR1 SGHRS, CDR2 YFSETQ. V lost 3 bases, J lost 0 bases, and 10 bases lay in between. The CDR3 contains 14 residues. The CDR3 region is CASSYQRSSYEQYF. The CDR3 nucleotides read TGCGCCAGCAGCTATCAGAGGAGCTCCTACGAGCAGTACTTC.

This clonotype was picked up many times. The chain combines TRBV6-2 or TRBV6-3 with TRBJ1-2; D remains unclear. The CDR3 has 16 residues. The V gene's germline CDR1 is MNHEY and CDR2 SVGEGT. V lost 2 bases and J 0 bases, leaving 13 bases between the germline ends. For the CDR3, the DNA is TGTGCCAGCAGTTACCCGTCCGACCGGCCTAACTATGGCTACACCTTC. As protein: CASSYPSDRPNYGYTF.

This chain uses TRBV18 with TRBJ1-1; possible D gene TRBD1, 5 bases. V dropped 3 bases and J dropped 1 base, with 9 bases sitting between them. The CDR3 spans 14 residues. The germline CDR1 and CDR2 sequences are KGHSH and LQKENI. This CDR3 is CASSPDSGNTEAFF. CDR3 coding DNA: TGTGCCAGCTCACCTGACAGCGGGAACACTGAAGCTTTCTTT.

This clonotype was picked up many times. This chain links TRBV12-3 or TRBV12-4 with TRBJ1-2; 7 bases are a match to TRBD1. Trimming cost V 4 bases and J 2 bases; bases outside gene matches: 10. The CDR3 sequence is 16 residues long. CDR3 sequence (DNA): TGTGCCAGCAGTTCCTACAGGGGAGGACCAAACTATGGCTACACCTTC. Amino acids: CASSSYRGGPNYGYTF.

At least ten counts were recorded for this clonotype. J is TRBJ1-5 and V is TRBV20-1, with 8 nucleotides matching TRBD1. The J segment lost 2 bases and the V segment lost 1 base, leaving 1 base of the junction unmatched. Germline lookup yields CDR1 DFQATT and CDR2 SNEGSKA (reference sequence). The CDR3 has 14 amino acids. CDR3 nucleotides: TGCAGTGCTAGAGGGGGACAGGGCAATCAGCCCCAGCATTTT. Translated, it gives CSARGGQGNQPQHF.

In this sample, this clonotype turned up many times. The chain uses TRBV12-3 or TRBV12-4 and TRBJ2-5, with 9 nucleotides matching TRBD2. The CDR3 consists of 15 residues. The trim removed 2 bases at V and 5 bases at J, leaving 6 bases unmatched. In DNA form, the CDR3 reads TGTGCCAGCAGTTTAAGAGGACTAGCGTTGGAGACCCAGTACTTC. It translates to CASSLRGLALETQYF.

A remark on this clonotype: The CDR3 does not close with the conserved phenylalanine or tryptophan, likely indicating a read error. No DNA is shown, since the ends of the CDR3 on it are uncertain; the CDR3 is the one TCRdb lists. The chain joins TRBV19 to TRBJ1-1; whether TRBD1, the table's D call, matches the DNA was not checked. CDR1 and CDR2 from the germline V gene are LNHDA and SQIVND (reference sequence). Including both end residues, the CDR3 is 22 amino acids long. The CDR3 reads CASSFLPGPRTVNRVPPSEACL.

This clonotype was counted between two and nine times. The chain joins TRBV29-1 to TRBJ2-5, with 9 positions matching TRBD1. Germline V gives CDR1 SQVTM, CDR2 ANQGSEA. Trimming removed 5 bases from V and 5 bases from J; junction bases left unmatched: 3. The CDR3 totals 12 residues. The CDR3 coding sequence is TGCAGCGTTCGCGACAGGGGGGAGACCCAGTACTTC. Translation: CSVRDRGETQYF.

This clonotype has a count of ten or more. CDR3: CATSDLWTKENYGYTF. The CDR3 DNA follows: TGTGCCACCAGTGATTTATGGACAAAGGAGAACTATGGCTACACCTTC. The chain links TRBV24-1 to TRBJ1-2; tentative D call: TRBD1 (5 bases). Per the germline V gene, CDR1 is KGHDR and CDR2 is SFDVKD. Trimming removed 1 base from V and 2 bases from J, with 13 bases in between. The length of the CDR3 is 16 residues.

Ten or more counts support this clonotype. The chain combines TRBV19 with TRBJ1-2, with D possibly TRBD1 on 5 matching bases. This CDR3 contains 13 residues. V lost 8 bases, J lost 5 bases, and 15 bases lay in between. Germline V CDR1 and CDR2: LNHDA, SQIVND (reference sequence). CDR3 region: CASSQDKRYGYTF. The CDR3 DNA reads TGTGCCAGTTCCCAGGACAAGCGGTATGGCTACACCTTC.

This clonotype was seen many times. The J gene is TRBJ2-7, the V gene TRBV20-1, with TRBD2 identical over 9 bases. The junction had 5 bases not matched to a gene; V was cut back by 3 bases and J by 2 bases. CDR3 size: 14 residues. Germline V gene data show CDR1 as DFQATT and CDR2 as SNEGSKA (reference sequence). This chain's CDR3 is CSASGRGGPYEQYF. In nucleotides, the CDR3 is TGCAGTGCTAGTGGGCGGGGGGGCCCCTACGAGCAGTACTTC.

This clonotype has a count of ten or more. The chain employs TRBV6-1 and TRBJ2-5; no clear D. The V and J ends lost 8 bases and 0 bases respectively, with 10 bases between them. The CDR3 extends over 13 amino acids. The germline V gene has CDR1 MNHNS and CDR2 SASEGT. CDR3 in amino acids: CASETWDQETQYF. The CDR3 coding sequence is TGTGCCAGCGAAACCTGGGACCAAGAGACCCAGTACTTC.

CDR3 in amino acids: CASSQDTSGGAGELFF. CDR3 in DNA: TGTGCCAGCAGCCAAGATACTAGCGGGGGGGCCGGGGAGCTGTTTTTT. The chain is built from TRBV3-1 and TRBJ2-2, with 13 bases fitting TRBD2. Per germline, CDR1 LGHDT and CDR2 YNNKEL (reference sequence). Trimming at V came to 0 bases and at J to 6 bases, leaving 1 base not matched to a gene. CDR3 size: 16 residues.

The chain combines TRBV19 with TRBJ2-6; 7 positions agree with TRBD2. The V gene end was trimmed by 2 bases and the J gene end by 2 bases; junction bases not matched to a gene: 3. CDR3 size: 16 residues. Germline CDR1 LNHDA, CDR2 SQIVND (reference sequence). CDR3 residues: CASSIMGGTGANVLTF. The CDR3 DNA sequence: TGTGCCAGTAGTATAATGGGGGGGACTGGGGCCAACGTCCTGACTTTC.